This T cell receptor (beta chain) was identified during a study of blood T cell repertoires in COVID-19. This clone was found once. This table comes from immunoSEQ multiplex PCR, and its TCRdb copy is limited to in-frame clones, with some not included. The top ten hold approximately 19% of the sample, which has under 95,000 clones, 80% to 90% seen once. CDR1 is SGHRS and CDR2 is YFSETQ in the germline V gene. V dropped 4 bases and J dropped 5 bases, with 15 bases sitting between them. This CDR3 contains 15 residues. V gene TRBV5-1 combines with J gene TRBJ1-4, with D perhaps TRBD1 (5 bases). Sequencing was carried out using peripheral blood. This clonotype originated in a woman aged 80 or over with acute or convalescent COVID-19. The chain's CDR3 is CASSLTQGLNEKLFF. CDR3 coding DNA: TGCGCCAGCAGCCTGACCCAGGGCCTAAATGAAAAACTGTTTTTT.